The 8 T cell receptor beta chains listed next were all sequenced from one sample in a study of cytomegalovirus exposure and HLA in healthy donors. Vbeta (60) and Jbeta (13) primers were used in the PCR. TCRdb's copy holds only in-frame clones and misses some; the assay was immunoSEQ multiplex PCR. The repertoire has under 200,000 clones, more than 75% of them found once; the top ten carry approximately 2.4%. The sequenced sample was PBMCs. These receptors were taken from a woman between 45 and 60 years old in good health and CMV-seropositive.

This clone was counted a few times. The CDR3 region is CASSQEWTGSSGGIAYEQYF. CDR3 bases: TGCGCCAGCAGCCAAGAATGGACGGGGTCTAGCGGGGGCATAGCCTACGAGCAGTACTTC. This rearrangement joins TRBV4-1 to TRBJ2-7, with TRBD2 identical over 10 bases. The CDR3 length is 20 residues. Looked up from germline, CDR1 is MGHRA and CDR2 is YSYEKL. Trimming at V came to 0 bases and at J to 2 bases, leaving 16 bases not matched to a gene.

The chain links TRBV27 to TRBJ1-2; TRBD1 matches at 9 bases. The germline V gene encodes CDR1 MNHEY and CDR2 SMNVEV (reference sequence). This CDR3 spans 19 amino acids. The V gene end was trimmed by 5 bases and the J gene end by 2 bases; junction bases not matched to a gene: 18. In DNA, the CDR3 is TGTGCCAGCAGTCCCTTGGAACTCCTTGGGGGACAGGGCAACTATGGCTACACCTTC. Protein sequence: CASSPLELLGGQGNYGYTF.

Only a few counts were recorded for this clone. This chain joins TRBV7-9 and TRBJ1-5; possible D gene TRBD1, 5 bases. CDR3 size: 13 residues. Germline lookup yields CDR1 SEHNR and CDR2 FQNEAQ (reference sequence). Trimming took 1 base from V and 7 from J, leaving 8 bases between them. CDR3 in amino acids: CASSLVGRQPQHF. CDR3 nucleotide sequence: TGTGCCAGCAGCTTAGTGGGGCGGCAGCCCCAGCATTTT.

This chain connects TRBV2 to TRBJ1-1, with D tentatively TRBD1 (6 bases). CDR3 length: 14 residues. The germline V gene has CDR1 SNHLY and CDR2 FYNNEI. V lost 7 bases, J lost 1 base, and 13 bases lay in between. The CDR3 here is CASTRGAKNTEAFF. The CDR3 bases are TGTGCCAGCACTCGGGGGGCGAAGAACACTGAAGCTTTCTTT.

J is TRBJ2-5 and V is TRBV14, with a tentative D call TRBD2 (6 bases). Germline V CDR1 and CDR2: SGHDN, FVKESK. This CDR3 is built from 15 residues. The V end lost 2 bases, the J end lost 2 bases, and 12 bases lay between the germline ends. CDR3 sequence (DNA): TGTGCCAGCAGCCAATTTGGGACTCCGCAAGAGACCCAGTACTTC. Encoded protein: CASSQFGTPQETQYF.

The chain combines TRBV29-1 with TRBJ1-1; maybe TRBD1 (6 bases). The CDR3 has 14 amino acids. From germline, CDR1 is SQVTM and CDR2 ANQGSEA. V dropped 6 bases and J dropped 0 bases, with 14 bases sitting between them. CDR3 sequence: CSVPTGLMNTEAFF. The CDR3 DNA reads TGCAGCGTCCCGACAGGTTTGATGAACACTGAAGCTTTCTTT.

This clone appeared a single time. The chain employs TRBV7-2 and TRBJ2-7, with 10 bases aligning to TRBD1. From germline, CDR1 is SGHTA and CDR2 FQGNSA. V dropped 4 bases and J dropped 5; count of bases not matched to a gene: 2. There are 13 residues in the CDR3. The CDR3 here is CASSWDRGNEQYF. In nucleotides, the CDR3 is TGTGCCAGCAGCTGGGACAGGGGAAACGAGCAGTACTTC.

This chain links TRBV11-2 with TRBJ2-6; 12 bases agree with TRBD1. The germline V gene encodes CDR1 SGHAT and CDR2 FQNNGV. The V gene end was trimmed by 4 bases and the J gene end by 3 bases; junction bases not matched to a gene: 7. The CDR3 covers 18 residues. CDR3 bases: TGTGCCAGCAGCTCAGCCGGGACAGGGGGCTTTGGGGCCAACGTCCTGACTTTC. It translates to CASSSAGTGGFGANVLTF.